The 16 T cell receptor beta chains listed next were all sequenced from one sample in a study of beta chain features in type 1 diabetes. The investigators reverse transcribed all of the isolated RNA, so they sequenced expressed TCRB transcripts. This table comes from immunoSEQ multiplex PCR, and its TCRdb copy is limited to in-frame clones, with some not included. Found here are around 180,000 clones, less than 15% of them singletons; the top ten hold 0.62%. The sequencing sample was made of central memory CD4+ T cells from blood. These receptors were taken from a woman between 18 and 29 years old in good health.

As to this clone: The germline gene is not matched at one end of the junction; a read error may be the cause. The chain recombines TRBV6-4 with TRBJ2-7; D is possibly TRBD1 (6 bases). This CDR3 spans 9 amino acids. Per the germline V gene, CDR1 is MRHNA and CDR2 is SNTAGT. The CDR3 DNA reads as TGCTACAGGGCCTACGAGCAGTACTTC. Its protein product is CYRAYEQYF.

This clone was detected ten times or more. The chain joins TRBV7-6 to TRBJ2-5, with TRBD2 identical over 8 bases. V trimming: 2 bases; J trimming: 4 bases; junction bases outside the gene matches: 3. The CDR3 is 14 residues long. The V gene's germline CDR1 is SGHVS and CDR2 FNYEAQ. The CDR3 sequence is CASSLSGRAETQYF. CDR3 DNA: TGTGCCAGCAGCTTAAGCGGGAGAGCAGAGACCCAGTACTTC.

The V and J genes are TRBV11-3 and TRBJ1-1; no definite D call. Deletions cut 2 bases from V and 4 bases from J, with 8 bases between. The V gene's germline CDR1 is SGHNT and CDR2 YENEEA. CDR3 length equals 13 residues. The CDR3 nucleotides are TGTGCCAGCAGCTTACTTGCGGGCACTGAAGCTTTCTTT. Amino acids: CASSLLAGTEAFF.

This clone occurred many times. The CDR3 protein is CASSPEVGRLMGETQYF. The CDR3 DNA reads as TGTGCCAGCAGCCCGGAGGTGGGAAGGCTCATGGGGGAGACCCAGTACTTC. This rearrangement joins TRBV7-2 to TRBJ2-5; possibly TRBD2 for D (5 bases). The V gene lost 5 bases and the J gene lost 5 bases, with 24 bases spanning the gap. The CDR3 runs to 17 residues. CDR1 and CDR2 (germline): SGHTA, FQGNSA. Full variable domain (missing parts from reference TRBV7-2 and TRBJ2-5): GAGVSQSPSNKVTEKGKDVELRCDPISGHTALYWYRQSLGQGLEFLIYFQGNSAPDKSGLPSDRFSAERTGGSVSTLTIQRTQQEDSAVYLCASSPEVGRLMGETQYFGPGTRLLVL.

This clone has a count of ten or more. The CDR3 here is CASSEQGHEQYF. The CDR3 coding sequence is TGCGCCAGCAGCGAACAGGGCCACGAGCAGTACTTC. The chain is built from TRBV5-1 and TRBJ2-7; tentatively, D is TRBD1 (6 bases). Trimming left V 4 bases short and J 5 bases short, with 10 bases between. CDR3 length: 12 amino acids. Germline values: CDR1 SGHRS, CDR2 YFSETQ.

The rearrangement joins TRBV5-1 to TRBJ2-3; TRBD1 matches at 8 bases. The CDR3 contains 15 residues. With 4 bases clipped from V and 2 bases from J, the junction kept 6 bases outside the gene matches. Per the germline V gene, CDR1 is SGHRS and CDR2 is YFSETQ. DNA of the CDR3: TGCGCCAGCAGCCGAGACAGGGGCATCACAGATACGCAGTATTTT. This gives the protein CASSRDRGITDTQYF.

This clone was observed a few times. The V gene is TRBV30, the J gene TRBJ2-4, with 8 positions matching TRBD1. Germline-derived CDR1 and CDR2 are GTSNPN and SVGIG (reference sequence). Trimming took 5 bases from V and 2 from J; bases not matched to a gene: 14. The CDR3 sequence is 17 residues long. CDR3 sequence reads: CAWVSYLQGASKNIQYF. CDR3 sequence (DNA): TGTGCCTGGGTCTCTTATCTGCAGGGGGCGTCCAAAAACATTCAGTACTTC. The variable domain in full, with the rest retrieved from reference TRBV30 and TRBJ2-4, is SQTIHQWPATLVQPVGSPLSLECTVEGTSNPNLYWYRQAAGRGLQLLFYSVGIGQISSEVPQNLSASRPQDRQFILSSKKLLLSDSGFYLCAWVSYLQGASKNIQYFGAGTRLSVL.

Written as DNA, the CDR3 is TGTGCCAGCAGAGACAGGGAAAAGCAGTTCTTC. Amino acid sequence: CASRDREKQFF. J is TRBJ2-1 and V is TRBV6-5; TRBD1 matches at 7 bases. Germline V CDR1 and CDR2: MNHEY, SVGAGI. The CDR3 consists of 11 residues. The ends lost 6 bases at V and 11 bases at J; junction bases unmatched: 4.

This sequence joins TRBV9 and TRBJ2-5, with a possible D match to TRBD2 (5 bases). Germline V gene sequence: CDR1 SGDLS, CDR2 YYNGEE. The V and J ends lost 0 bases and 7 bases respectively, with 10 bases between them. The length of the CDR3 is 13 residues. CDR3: CASSVVLAGTQYF. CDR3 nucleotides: TGTGCCAGCAGCGTAGTTCTAGCCGGGACCCAGTACTTC.

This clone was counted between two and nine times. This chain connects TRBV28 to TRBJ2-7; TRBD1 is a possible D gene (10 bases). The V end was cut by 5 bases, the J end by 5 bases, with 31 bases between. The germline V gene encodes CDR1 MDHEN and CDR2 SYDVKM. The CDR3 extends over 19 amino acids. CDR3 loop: CASSLGDRGIAGEKNEQYF. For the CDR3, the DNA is TGTGCCAGCAGTCTAGGGGACAGGGGAATAGCGGGAGAAAAGAACGAGCAGTACTTC.

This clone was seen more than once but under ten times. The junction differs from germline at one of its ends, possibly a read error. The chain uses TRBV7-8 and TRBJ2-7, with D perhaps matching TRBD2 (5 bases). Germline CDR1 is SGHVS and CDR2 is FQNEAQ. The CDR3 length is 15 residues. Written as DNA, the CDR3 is TGCGCCAGCAGCCACGAAGCCGGGAATCATGCCGAGCAGTACTTC. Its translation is CASSHEAGNHAEQYF. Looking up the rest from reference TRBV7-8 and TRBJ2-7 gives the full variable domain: GAGVSQSPRYKVAKRGQDVALRCDPISGHVSLFWYQQALGQGPEFLTYFQNEAQLDKSGLPSDRFFAERPEGSVSTLKIQRTQQEDSAVYLCASSHEAGNHAEQYFGPGTRLTVT.

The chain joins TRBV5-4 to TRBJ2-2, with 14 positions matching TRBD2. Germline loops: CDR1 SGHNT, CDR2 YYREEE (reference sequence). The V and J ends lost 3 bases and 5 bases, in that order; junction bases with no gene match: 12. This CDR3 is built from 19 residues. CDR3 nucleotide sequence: TGTGCCAGCAGCTCTAGAGCCGGGACTAGCGGGAGTGATACCGGGGAGCTGTTTTTT. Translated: CASSSRAGTSGSDTGELFF.

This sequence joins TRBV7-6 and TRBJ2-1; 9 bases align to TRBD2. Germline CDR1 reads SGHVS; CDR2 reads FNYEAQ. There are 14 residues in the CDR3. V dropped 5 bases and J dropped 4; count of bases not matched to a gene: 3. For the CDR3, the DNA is TGTGCCAGCAGCCTTAGCGGGAGTTACAATGAGCAGTTCTTC. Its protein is CASSLSGSYNEQFF.

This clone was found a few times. The CDR3 sequence is CASTWGGQGSTGELFF. DNA for the CDR3: TGTGCCAGCACCTGGGGGGGACAGGGGAGTACCGGGGAGCTGTTTTTT. The V and J genes are TRBV28 and TRBJ2-2, with TRBD1 identical over 10 bases. Trimming removed 7 bases from V and 5 bases from J; junction bases left unmatched: 10. This CDR3 region has 16 residues. Germline CDR1 and CDR2: MDHEN and SYDVKM.

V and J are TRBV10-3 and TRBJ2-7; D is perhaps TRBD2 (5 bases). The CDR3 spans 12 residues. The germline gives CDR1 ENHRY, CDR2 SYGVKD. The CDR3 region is CVVRGDRYEQYF. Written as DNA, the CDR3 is TGTGTGGTACGGGGAGATCGCTACGAGCAGTACTTC.

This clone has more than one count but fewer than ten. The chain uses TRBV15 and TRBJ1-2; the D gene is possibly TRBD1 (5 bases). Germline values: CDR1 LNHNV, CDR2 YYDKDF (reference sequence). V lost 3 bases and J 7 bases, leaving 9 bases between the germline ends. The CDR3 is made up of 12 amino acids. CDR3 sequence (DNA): TGTGCCACCAGCAGTGCTACAGGTGGCTACACCTTC. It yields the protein CATSSATGGYTF.